This TCR beta chain was found in a study of beta chain features in type 1 diabetes. Whole-study findings and limits: In cDNA sequencing, cells with high TCR expression could be over-represented. At VDJ recombination sites, type 1 diabetes patients had fewer insertions and more deleted nucleotides.

Germline CDR1 reads SGHDN; CDR2 reads FVKESK. Trimming pared 0 bases from V and 10 bases from J, leaving 12 bases between. The CDR3 sequence is 13 residues long. Over 95% purity was reached by all sorted populations. This clone occurred many times. Its cognate antigen is unknown. The whole isolated RNA underwent reverse transcription, so sequencing captured expressed TCRB transcripts. TCRdb's table, derived via immunoSEQ multiplex PCR, lists solely in-frame clones and lacks some. The repertoire includes 860,000 or so clones, roughly 17% of them detected once, and about 0.02% sits in the top ten. The sequenced sample consisted of naive CD4+ T cells from blood. This TCR was recovered from a woman aged 18 to 35 in good health. The V gene is TRBV14, the J gene TRBJ1-2; D remains unclear. CDR3 DNA: TGTGCCAGCAGCCAAGAGTGGCAGAGCGTCTACACCTTC. Translating it yields CASSQEWQSVYTF. The full variable domain, completed using reference TRBV14 and TRBJ1-2, is EAGVTQFPSHSVIEKGQTVTLRCDPISGHDNLYWYRRVMGKEIKFLLHFVKESKQDESGMPNNRFLAERTGGTYSTLKVQPAELEDSGVYFCASSQEWQSVYTFGSGTRLTVV.